The clone carrying this T cell receptor beta chain was observed at least ten times. 5'RACE template switching generated TCR cDNA, adding a universal primer site and UMIs. TCRdb reprocessed the 5' RACE reads with MiXCR, giving one entry per CDR3 protein. In the table there are approximately 300,000 distinct CDR3 sequences, around 6.8% of which are singletons. The data are from a study of T cells after yellow fever vaccination. V was pared by 5 bases and J by 5 bases, with 12 bases of the junction left unmatched. CDR3 length: 15 residues. Germline CDR1 is DFQATT and CDR2 is SNEGSKA (reference sequence).

The source was PBMCs, collected about 41 days after the first yellow fever vaccination. The receptor comes from a man aged 18 to 30 who received the YFV17D yellow fever vaccine. The chain carries TRBV20-1 and TRBJ2-5; 9 positions match TRBD2. CDR3 in amino acids: CSAAPGTSRGETQYF. CDR3 DNA sequence: TGCAGTGCTGCCCCCGGGACTAGCCGCGGGGAGACCCAGTACTTC.